Here is one T cell receptor (beta chain) with its context. The sample belongs to a study of cytomegalovirus exposure and HLA in healthy donors. The germline V and J ends were trimmed by 3 bases and 0 bases, with 9 bases remaining between them. CDR3 length: 14 amino acids. Germline lookup yields CDR1 SEHNR and CDR2 FQNEAQ (reference sequence). The PCR was carried out with 60 Vbeta primers and 13 Jbeta primers. Profiled with immunoSEQ multiplex PCR; TCRdb holds only in-frame clones, not every one. Of around 110,000 clones in the sample, approximately 70% were seen once. The source is a woman aged 40 to 55 in good health and CMV-seropositive. The V gene is TRBV7-9, the J gene TRBJ2-7; D is uncertain. The sequenced material came from PBMCs. CDR3 sequence (DNA): TGTGCCAGCAGCTTTCCCGGGTCCTCCTACGAGCAGTACTTC. Its protein product is CASSFPGSSYEQYF.